This is a list of T cell receptor beta chains from one sample in a study of PD-1 blockade in mismatch repair-deficient tumors. Assay: immunoSEQ multiplex PCR; the TCRdb copy retains only in-frame clones and omits some. The repertoire holds 70,000 to 90,000 clones, with about 82% as singletons. The sequencing used peripheral blood, collected 44 weeks after starting pembrolizumab. The receptors here all came from an adult with mismatch repair-deficient cancer. The CDR3 runs from the conserved cysteine through the conserved F or W. A D gene is named only where the DNA matches it firmly. Rows may omit the clone size; those that give it use once, few, many or a size class.

V	D	size	J	DNA	CDR3
TRBV18	TRBD1	-	TRBJ1-1	TGTGCCAGCTCAGAGGGACAGGGGTCCCTCACTGAAGCTTTCTTT	CASSEGQGSLTEAFF
TRBV6-5	-	-	TRBJ1-1	TGTGCCAGCAGTTACGAACAGGTCAACACTGAAGCTTTCTTT	CASSYEQVNTEAFF
TRBV12-5	-	-	TRBJ2-1	TGTGCTAGTGGTCTGGGATCGACTACACGGAGTGGTGAGCAGTTCTTC	CASGLGSTTRSGEQFF
TRBV19	-	few	TRBJ1-1	TGTGCCAGTAGTATACGGTCAGGTTTTTCGAACACTGAAGCTTTCTTT	CASSIRSGFSNTEAFF
TRBV9	TRBD2	-	TRBJ2-3	TGTGCCAGCAGCGTACTTCCCAGCGGGGTAGGCGATACGCAGTATTTT	CASSVLPSGVGDTQYF
TRBV7-9	-	-	TRBJ1-3	TGTGCCAGCAGCTCCCCGGGGGAGTCTACTGGAAACACCATATATTTT	CASSSPGESTGNTIYF
TRBV6-5	-	-	TRBJ1-4	TGTGCCAGCAGGCCCATCGGCAGGGCGGAAAAACTGTTTTTT	CASRPIGRAEKLFF
TRBV7-9	-	-	TRBJ2-7	TGTGCCAGCAGCCCCGGGGGTAGCGGCTCCTACGAGCAGTACTTC	CASSPGGSGSYEQYF
TRBV18	TRBD1	-	TRBJ1-1	TGTGCCAGCTCACGACAGGGGATCGCTTTCTTT	CASSRQGIAFF
TRBV7-9	-	-	TRBJ2-7	TGTGCCAGCAGCCCCGGGCTTGGGGACTACGAGCAGTACTTC	CASSPGLGDYEQYF
TRBV19	-	-	TRBJ2-7	TGTGCCAGTAGTTGGACAGCCTCCTACGAGCAGTACTTC	CASSWTASYEQYF
TRBV6-5	-	-	TRBJ1-3	TGTGCCAGCAGTTCCTCCGGAACAGGGAGAAACACCATATATTTT	CASSSSGTGRNTIYF
TRBV7-9	-	once	TRBJ1-1	TGTGCCAGCAGCTTACTACAGGGCACTGAAGCTTTCTTT	CASSLLQGTEAFF
TRBV4-2	-	once	TRBJ2-7	TGTGCCAGCAGCCAAGAAAGGGCCTCCTCCTACGAGCAGTACTTC	CASSQERASSYEQYF
TRBV4-3	-	-	TRBJ2-1	TGCGCCAGCAGCCCGAGCCGCAATGAGCAGTTCTTC	CASSPSRNEQFF
TRBV11-2	TRBD1	-	TRBJ2-1	TGTGCCAGCAGCTGGGACAGCTACAATGAGCAGTTCTTC	CASSWDSYNEQFF
TRBV10-3	-	-	TRBJ1-1	TGTGCCATCAGTGAGTCGAGTCTTAACACTGAAGCTTTCTTT	CAISESSLNTEAFF
TRBV18	-	-	TRBJ2-1	TGTGCCAGCTCACCCGACGGGAATGAGCAGTTCTTC	CASSPDGNEQFF
TRBV29-1	TRBD1	-	TRBJ1-2	TGCAGCGTTGAAGCTGTTCAGGGGGCCTATGGCTACACCTTC	CSVEAVQGAYGYTF
TRBV5-8	TRBD1	-	TRBJ1-1	TGTGCCAGCAGCCTAACGACAGGGGACATGAACACTGAAGCTTTCTTT	CASSLTTGDMNTEAFF
TRBV6-5	-	-	TRBJ1-1	TGTGCCAGCAAGGGCAGTAGGAACACTGAAGCTTTCTTT	CASKGSRNTEAFF
TRBV5-4	-	-	TRBJ2-5	TGTGCCAGCAGGAAAGAGGTCGGCTCAGAGACCCAGTACTTC	CASRKEVGSETQYF
TRBV27	-	-	TRBJ1-1	TGTGCCAGCAGTTTACCGAACAGGGTCGGGCGGGAACAAGCTTTCTTT	CASSLPNRVGREQAFF
TRBV10-2	-	-	TRBJ2-5	TGCGCCAGCAGGAAGGGGTCCCAAGAGACCCAGTACTTC	CASRKGSQETQYF
TRBV6-5	-	-	TRBJ1-1	TGTGCCACGAAGTGGAAGGAGTTGAACACTGAAGCTTTCTTT	CATKWKELNTEAFF
TRBV19	-	-	TRBJ1-2	TGTGCCAGTAGTATAGGGCAGGACTATGGCTACACCTTC	CASSIGQDYGYTF
TRBV29-1	TRBD2	-	TRBJ2-1	TGCAGCGTTGATCCATGGGGGACTAGCGGGAACTACAATGAGCAGTTCTTC	CSVDPWGTSGNYNEQFF
TRBV15	-	-	TRBJ2-7	TGTGCCACCAGCAGAGCCGGGACTTCGGGCGAGCAGTACTTC	CATSRAGTSGEQYF
TRBV19	-	few	TRBJ1-5	TGTGCCAGTAGTATAATCCAGGGAGGCAATCAGCCCCAGCATTTT	CASSIIQGGNQPQHF
TRBV25-1	-	-	TRBJ1-1	TGTGCCAGCAGTCTGAACACTGAAGCTTTCTTT	CASSLNTEAFF
TRBV30	TRBD2	-	TRBJ2-3	TGTGCCTGGAGTATAACGGGAGGGCCGGAGTATCCAGATACGCAGTATTTT	CAWSITGGPEYPDTQYF